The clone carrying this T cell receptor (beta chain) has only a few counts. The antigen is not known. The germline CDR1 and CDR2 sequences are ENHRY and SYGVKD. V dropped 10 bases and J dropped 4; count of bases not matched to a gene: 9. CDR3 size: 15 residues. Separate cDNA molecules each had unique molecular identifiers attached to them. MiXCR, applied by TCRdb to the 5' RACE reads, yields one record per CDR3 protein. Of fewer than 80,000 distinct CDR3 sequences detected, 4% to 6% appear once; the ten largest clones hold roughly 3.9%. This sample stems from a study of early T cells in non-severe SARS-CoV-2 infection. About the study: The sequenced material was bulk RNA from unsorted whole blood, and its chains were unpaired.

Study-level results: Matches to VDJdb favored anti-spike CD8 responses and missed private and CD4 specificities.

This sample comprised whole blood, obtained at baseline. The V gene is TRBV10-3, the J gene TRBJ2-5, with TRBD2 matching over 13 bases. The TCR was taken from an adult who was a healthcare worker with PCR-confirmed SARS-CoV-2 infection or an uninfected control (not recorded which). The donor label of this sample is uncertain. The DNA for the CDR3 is TGTGCCACCTTGGGACTAGCGGGGACCGGAGAGACCCAGTACTTC. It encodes CATLGLAGTGETQYF.